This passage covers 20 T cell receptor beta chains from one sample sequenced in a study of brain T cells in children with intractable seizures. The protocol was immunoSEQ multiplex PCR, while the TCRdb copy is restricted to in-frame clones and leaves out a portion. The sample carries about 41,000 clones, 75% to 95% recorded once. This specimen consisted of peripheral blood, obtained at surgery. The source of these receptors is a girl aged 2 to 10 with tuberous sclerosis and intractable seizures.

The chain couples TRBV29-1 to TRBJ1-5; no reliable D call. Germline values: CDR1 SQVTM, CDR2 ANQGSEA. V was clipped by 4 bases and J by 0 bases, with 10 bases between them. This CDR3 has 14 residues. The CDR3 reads CSVVWADSNQPQHF. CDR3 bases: TGCAGCGTTGTATGGGCCGATAGCAATCAGCCCCAGCATTTT.

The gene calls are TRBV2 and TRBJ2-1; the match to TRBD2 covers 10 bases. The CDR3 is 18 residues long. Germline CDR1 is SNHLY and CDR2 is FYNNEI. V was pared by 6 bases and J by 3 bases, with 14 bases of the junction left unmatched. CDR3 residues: CASSKGPAGGLYYNEQFF. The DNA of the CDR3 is TGTGCCAGCAGCAAAGGCCCAGCGGGGGGGCTCTACTACAATGAGCAGTTCTTC.

The CDR3 DNA is TGTGCCAGCAGTTACACAGGGTCCTTCTCTGGAAACACCATATATTTT. It yields the protein CASSYTGSFSGNTIYF. This sequence joins TRBV6-5 and TRBJ1-3, with D tentatively TRBD1 (6 bases). In germline, CDR1 is MNHEY, CDR2 SVGAGI. This CDR3 has 16 residues. Trimming stripped 2 bases from V and 0 bases from J, with 11 bases between.

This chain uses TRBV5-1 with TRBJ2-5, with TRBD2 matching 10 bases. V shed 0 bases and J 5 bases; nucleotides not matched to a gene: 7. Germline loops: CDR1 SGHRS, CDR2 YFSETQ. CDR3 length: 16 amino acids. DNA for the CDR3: TGCGCCAGCAGCTTGGCCTTAGCGGGGGGCCGTGAGACCCAGTACTTC. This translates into CASSLALAGGRETQYF.

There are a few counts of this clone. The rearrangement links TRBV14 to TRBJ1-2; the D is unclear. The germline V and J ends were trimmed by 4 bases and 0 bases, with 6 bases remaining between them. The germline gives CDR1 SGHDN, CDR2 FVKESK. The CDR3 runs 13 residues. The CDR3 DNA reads TGTGCCAGCAGCCCCATACCTAACTATGGCTACACCTTC. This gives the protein CASSPIPNYGYTF.

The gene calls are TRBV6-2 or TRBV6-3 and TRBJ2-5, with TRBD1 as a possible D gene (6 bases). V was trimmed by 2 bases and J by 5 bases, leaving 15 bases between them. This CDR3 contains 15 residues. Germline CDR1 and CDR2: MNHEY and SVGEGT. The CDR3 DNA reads TGTGCCAGCAGTTACGTAGGGAACAGGGTGGAGACCCAGTACTTC. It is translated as CASSYVGNRVETQYF.

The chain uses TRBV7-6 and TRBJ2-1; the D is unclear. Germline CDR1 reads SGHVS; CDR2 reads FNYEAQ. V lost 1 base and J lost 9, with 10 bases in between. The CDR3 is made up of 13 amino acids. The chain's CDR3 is CASSLVNPGEQFF. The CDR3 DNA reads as TGTGCCAGCAGCTTAGTCAATCCTGGTGAGCAGTTCTTC.

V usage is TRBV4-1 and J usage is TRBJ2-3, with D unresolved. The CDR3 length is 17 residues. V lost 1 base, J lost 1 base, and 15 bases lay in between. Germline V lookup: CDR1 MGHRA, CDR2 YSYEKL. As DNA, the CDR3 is TGCGCCAGCAGCCAAGGCCTGACTGCATCCCGCACAGATACGCAGTATTTT. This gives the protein CASSQGLTASRTDTQYF.

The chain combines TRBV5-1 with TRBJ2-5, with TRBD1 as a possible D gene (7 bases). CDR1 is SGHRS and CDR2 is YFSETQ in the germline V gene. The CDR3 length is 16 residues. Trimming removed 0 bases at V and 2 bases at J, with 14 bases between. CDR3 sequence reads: CASSLGSAGGQETQYF. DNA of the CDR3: TGCGCCAGCAGCTTGGGGTCGGCAGGGGGGCAAGAGACCCAGTACTTC. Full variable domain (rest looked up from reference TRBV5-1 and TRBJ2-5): KAGVTQTPRYLIKTRGQQVTLSCSPISGHRSVSWYQQTPGQGLQFLFEYFSETQRNKGNFPGRFSGRQFSNSRSEMNVSTLELGDSALYLCASSLGSAGGQETQYFGPGTRLLVL.

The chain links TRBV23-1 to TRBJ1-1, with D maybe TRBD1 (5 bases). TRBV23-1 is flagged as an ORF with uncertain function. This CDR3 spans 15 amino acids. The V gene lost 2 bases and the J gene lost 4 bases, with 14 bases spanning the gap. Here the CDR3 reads CASSQGDGGITEAFF. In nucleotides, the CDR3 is TGCGCCAGCAGTCAAGGGGACGGGGGGATCACTGAAGCTTTCTTT.

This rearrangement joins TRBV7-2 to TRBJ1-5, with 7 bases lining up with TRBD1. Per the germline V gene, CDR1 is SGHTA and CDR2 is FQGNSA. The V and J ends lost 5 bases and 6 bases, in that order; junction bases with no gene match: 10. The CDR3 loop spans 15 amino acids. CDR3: CASSPDGDRFQPQHF. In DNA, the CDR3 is TGTGCCAGCAGCCCAGACGGGGACAGATTTCAGCCCCAGCATTTT.

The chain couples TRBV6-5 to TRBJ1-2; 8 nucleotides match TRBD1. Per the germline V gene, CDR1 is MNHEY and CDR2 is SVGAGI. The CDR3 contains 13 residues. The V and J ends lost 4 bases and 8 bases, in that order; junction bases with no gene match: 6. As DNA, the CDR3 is TGTGCCAGCAGTTCCAGGGGGCGCTGGGGCTACACCTTC. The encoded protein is CASSSRGRWGYTF.

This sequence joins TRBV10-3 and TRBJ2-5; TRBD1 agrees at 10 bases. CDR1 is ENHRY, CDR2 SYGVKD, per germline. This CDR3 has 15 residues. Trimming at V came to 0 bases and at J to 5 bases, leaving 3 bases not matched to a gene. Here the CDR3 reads CAISESGQGVETQYF. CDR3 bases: TGTGCCATCAGTGAGTCAGGACAGGGGGTTGAGACCCAGTACTTC.

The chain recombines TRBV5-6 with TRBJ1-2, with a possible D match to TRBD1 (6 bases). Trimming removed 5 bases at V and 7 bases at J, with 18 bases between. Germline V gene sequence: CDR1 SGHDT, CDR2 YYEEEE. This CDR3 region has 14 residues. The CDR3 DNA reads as TGTGCCAGCAGGGGAGCCGGGGGCGAGATTGGCTACACCTTC. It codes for CASRGAGGEIGYTF.

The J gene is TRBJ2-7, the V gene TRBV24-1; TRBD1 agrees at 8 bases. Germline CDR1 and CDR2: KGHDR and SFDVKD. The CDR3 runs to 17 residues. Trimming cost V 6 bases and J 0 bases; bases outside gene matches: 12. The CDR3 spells CATSLGQEEPSSYEQYV. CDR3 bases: TGTGCCACCAGTCTGGGACAGGAGGAACCCAGCTCCTACGAGCAGTACGTC.

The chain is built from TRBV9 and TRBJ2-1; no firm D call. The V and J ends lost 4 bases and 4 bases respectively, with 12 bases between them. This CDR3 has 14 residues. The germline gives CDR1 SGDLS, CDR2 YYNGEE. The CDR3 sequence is CASSPRDKYNEQFF. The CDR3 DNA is TGTGCCAGCAGCCCCAGAGACAAATACAATGAGCAGTTCTTC.

CDR3 amino acids: CASSLENNEQFF. CDR3 DNA: TGTGCCAGCAGCTTAGAGAACAATGAGCAGTTCTTC. The V call is TRBV13, the J call TRBJ2-1; no reliable D call. Trimming removed 1 base at V and 5 bases at J, with 3 bases between. The germline V gene has CDR1 PRHDT and CDR2 FYEKMQ (reference sequence). This CDR3 is built from 12 residues.

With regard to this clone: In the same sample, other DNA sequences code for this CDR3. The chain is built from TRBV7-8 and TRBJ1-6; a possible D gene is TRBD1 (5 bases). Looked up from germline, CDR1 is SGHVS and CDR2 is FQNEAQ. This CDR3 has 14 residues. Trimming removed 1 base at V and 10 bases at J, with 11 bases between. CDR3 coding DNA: TGTGCCAGCAGCTTAGGGCAGGGAGGCTCACCCCTCCACTTT. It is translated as CASSLGQGGSPLHF.

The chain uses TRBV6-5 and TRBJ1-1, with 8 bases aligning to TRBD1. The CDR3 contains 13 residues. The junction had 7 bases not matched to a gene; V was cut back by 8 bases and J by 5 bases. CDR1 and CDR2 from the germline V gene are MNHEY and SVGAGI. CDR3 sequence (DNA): TGTGCCAGCTACGGACAGGGCCGAACTGAAGCTTTCTTT. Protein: CASYGQGRTEAFF.

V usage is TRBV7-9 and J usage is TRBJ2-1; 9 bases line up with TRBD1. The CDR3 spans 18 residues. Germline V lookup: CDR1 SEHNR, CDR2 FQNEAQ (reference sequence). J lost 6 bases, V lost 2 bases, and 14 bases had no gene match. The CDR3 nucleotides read TGTGCCAGCAGCTTATCCACCCACCGGGACAGGGTGGGCAATGAGCAGTTCTTC. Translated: CASSLSTHRDRVGNEQFF.